The 4 T cell receptor beta chains listed next were all sequenced from one sample in a study of regulatory T cells in long-lasting Graves disease. Time point defined: newly diagnosed GD, antithyroid drugs for less than 3 months. With RNA extracted from PBMCs as input, the TCR library was made. Assembly of TCR beta libraries relied on iRepertoire HTBI primers together with Arm-PCR of CDR3 regions. TCRdb called the multiplex PCR reads again in MiXCR, with one record for every CDR3 protein. Among a few hundred thousand distinct CDR3 sequences listed, roughly a sixth were seen once. The same data also went into a second study, on T cells in Graves' hyperthyroidism and ophthalmopathy.

Sequences were derived from peripheral blood mononuclear cells (PBMCs), sampled at new diagnosis, from a patient treated with antithyroid drugs. The receptors shown here come from a man between 40 and 49 years old with Graves disease.

This clonotype was counted between two and nine times. V gene TRBV4-3 combines with J gene TRBJ2-1; TRBD2 matches at 10 bases. V lost 2 bases and J lost 4; bases outside the gene matches: 2. Germline values: CDR1 LGHNA, CDR2 YSLEER. The CDR3 consists of 15 residues. This CDR3 is CASSQTSGAYNEQFF. DNA of the CDR3: TGCGCCAGCAGCCAAACTAGCGGGGCATACAATGAGCAGTTCTTC.

This clonotype was recorded many times. The CDR3, as DNA: TGTGCCAGCAGCACAGGGGACACTGAAGCTTTCTTT. This translates into CASSTGDTEAFF. V and J are TRBV11-3 and TRBJ1-1; 7 bases match TRBD1. Germline lookup yields CDR1 SGHNT and CDR2 YENEEA. The V gene end was trimmed by 5 bases and the J gene end by 3 bases; junction bases not matched to a gene: 0. The CDR3 has 12 amino acids.

At least ten counts were recorded for this clonotype. The genes are TRBV5-1 and TRBJ2-3; 12 bases align to TRBD2. CDR3 length: 18 residues. The junction had 9 bases not matched to a gene; V was cut back by 0 bases and J by 4 bases. Germline V CDR1 and CDR2: SGHRS, YFSETQ. This CDR3 reads CASSLARTSGVSPDTQYF. DNA of the CDR3: TGCGCCAGCAGCTTGGCCCGGACTAGCGGGGTATCTCCAGATACGCAGTATTTT.

The chain combines TRBV11-2 with TRBJ1-5; D perhaps matches TRBD1 (5 bases). The germline V and J ends were trimmed by 0 bases and 2 bases, with 11 bases remaining between them. CDR1 and CDR2 (germline): SGHAT, FQNNGV. CDR3 length: 16 amino acids. The CDR3 DNA is TGTGCCAGCAGCTTAGATGGGGGTGTGGGCAATCAGCCCCAGCATTTT. Translating it yields CASSLDGGVGNQPQHF.